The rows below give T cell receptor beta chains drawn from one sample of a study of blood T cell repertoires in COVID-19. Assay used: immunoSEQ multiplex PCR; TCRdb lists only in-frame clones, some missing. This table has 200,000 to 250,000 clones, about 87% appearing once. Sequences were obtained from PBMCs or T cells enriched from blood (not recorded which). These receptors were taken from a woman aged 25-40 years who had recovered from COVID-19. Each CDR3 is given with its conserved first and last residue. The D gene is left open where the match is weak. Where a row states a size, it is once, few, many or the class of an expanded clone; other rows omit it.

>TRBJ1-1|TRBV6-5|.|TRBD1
CASRPDRGTEAFF
TGTGCCAGCAGGCCCGACAGGGGCACTGAAGCTTTCTTT
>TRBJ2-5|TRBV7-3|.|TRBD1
CASSFSRRDRGKETQYF
TGTGCCAGCAGCTTTAGCCGTCGGGACAGGGGCAAGGAGACCCAGTACTTC
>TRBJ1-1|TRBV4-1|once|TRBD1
CASSQVDRGGRGAFF
TGCGCCAGCAGCCAAGTCGACAGGGGGGGGAGGGGAGCTTTCTTT
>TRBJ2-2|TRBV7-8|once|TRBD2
CASSPRLAGELSRGGELFF
TGTGCCAGCAGCCCGCGACTAGCGGGGGAACTCTCTCGTGGCGGGGAGCTGTTTTTT
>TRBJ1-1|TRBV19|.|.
CASSMGGAEAFF
TGTGCCAGTAGTATGGGGGGTGCTGAAGCTTTCTTT
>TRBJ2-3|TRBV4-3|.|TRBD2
CASSQEGRGGAVDTQYF
TGCGCCAGCAGCCAAGAGGGGCGCGGGGGGGCGGTAGATACGCAGTATTTT
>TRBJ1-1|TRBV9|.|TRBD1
CASSATGTVRPEAFF
TGTGCCAGCAGCGCCACCGGGACAGTGCGCCCTGAAGCTTTCTTT
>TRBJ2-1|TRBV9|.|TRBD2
CASSGLLAGGNNEQFF
TGTGCCAGCAGCGGCCTACTAGCGGGGGGAAACAATGAGCAGTTCTTC
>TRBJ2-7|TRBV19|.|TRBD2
CASSYRAGDTYEQYF
TGTGCCAGTAGTTATCGAGCGGGGGATACCTACGAGCAGTACTTC
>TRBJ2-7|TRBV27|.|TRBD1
CASSGDRGYEQYF
TGTGCCAGCAGTGGGGACAGGGGATACGAGCAGTACTTC
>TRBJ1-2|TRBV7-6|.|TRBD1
CASSPGGPGYGYTF
TGTGCCAGCAGCCCAGGGGGACCGGGCTATGGCTACACCTTC
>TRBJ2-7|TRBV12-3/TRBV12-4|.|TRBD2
CASSFGRAYEQYF
TGTGCCAGCAGTTTTGGGAGGGCCTACGAGCAGTACTTC
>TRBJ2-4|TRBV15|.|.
CATSREGGVSKNIQYF
TGTGCCACCAGCAGAGAAGGGGGGGTGTCCAAAAACATTCAGTACTTC
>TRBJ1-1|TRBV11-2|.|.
CASSLAGEAFF
TGTGCCAGCAGCTTAGCCGGTGAAGCTTTCTTT
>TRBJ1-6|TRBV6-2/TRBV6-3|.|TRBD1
CASSQTGGNSPLHF
TGTGCCAGCAGTCAGACAGGGGGAAATTCACCCCTCCACTTT
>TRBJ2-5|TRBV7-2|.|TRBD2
CASSSSGGARLQETQYF
TGTGCCAGCAGCTCGAGCGGGGGGGCCAGGTTGCAAGAGACCCAGTACTTC
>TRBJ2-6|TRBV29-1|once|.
CSVVFGTGANVLTF
TGCAGCGTTGTATTCGGGACTGGGGCCAACGTCCTGACTTTC
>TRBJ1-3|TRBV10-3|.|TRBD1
CAATGGSYSGNTIYF
TGTGCCGCGACAGGGGGCTCCTACTCTGGAAACACCATATATTTT
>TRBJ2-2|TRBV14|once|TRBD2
CASSQDLYGLAGAVNTGELFF
TGTGCCAGCAGCCAAGATCTATATGGACTAGCGGGGGCCGTGAACACCGGGGAGCTGTTTTTT
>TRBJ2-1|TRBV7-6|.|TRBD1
CASSSRDRKSSYNEQFF
TGTGCCAGCAGCTCCCGGGACAGGAAAAGCTCCTACAATGAGCAGTTCTTC
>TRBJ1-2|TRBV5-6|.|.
CASSLQGRGGYTF
TGTGCCAGCAGCTTGCAGGGGCGAGGTGGCTACACCTTC
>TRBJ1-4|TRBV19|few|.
CASSILSHSSEEKLFF
TGTGCCAGTAGTATCCTCTCACACAGTTCAGAAGAAAAACTGTTTTTT
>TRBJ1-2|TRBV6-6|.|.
CASSYSRHSTYGYTF
TGTGCCAGCAGTTACTCGAGGCATTCCACCTATGGCTACACCTTC
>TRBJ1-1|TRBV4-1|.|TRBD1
CASSQVGQGLNTEAFF
TGCGCCAGCAGCCAAGTTGGACAGGGTTTGAACACTGAAGCTTTCTTT
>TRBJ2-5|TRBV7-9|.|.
CASSFPETQYF
TGTGCCAGCAGCTTTCCGGAGACCCAGTACTTC
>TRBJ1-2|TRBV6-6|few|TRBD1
CASSPTGGRGGYTF
TGTGCCAGCAGTCCGACAGGGGGCCGGGGTGGCTACACCTTC
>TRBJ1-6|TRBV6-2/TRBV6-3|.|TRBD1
CASSLGQGESPLHF
TGTGCCAGCAGCCTGGGACAGGGTGAATCACCCCTCCACTTT
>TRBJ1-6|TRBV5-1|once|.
CASRKQADNSPLHF
TGCGCCAGCAGAAAACAGGCCGATAATTCACCCCTCCACTTT
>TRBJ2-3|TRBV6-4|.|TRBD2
CASSVGGGADDTQYF
TGTGCCAGCAGTGTAGGCGGGGGGGCCGATGATACGCAGTATTTT
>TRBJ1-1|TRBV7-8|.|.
CASSLGQGSWGNTEAFF
TGTGCCAGCAGCTTAGGGCAGGGAAGCTGGGGGAACACTGAAGCTTTCTTT
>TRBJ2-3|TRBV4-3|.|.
CASSQDQQYF
TGCGCCAGCAGCCAAGATCAGCAGTATTTT
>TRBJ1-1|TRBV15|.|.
CATSRDGVWGGEAFF
TGTGCCACCAGCAGAGACGGGGTCTGGGGAGGTGAAGCTTTCTTT
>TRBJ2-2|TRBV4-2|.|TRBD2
CASSQVPLAGGNTGELFF
TGTGCCAGCAGCCAAGTTCCCCTAGCGGGGGGTAACACCGGGGAGCTGTTTTTT
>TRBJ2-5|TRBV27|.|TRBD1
CASSPVRQGRTQYF
TGTGCCAGCAGTCCCGTTCGACAGGGCCGGACCCAGTACTTC
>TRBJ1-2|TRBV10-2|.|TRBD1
CASSLDRATYGYTF
TGCGCCAGCAGTTTGGACAGGGCAACCTATGGCTACACCTTC
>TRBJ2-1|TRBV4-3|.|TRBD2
CASSPDGTSGYNEQFF
TGCGCCAGCAGCCCAGACGGGACTAGCGGCTACAATGAGCAGTTCTTC
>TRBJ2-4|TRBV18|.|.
CASSPQATVATKNIQYF
TGTGCCAGCTCACCACAAGCTACAGTCGCGACCAAAAACATTCAGTACTTC
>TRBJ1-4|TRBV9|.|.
CASSTQATNEKLFF
TGTGCCAGCAGCACTCAGGCAACTAATGAAAAACTGTTTTTT
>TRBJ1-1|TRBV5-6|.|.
CASSFMNTEAFF
TGTGCCAGCAGCTTTATGAACACTGAAGCTTTCTTT